This TCR beta chain was sequenced in a study of control samples from healthy donors and cancer patients. Data came from immunoSEQ multiplex PCR; TCRdb stores just in-frame clones and leaves some out. Seen here are around 130,000 clones, 75% to 95% observed once, and the top ten hold roughly 8.8%. The CDR3 is made up of 15 amino acids. The V end was cut by 1 base, the J end by 0 bases, with 8 bases between. Germline V gene lookup returns CDR1 SGHRS and CDR2 YFSETQ. The receptor's source is a man between 18 and 29 years old in good health. The sequenced material came from blood. The chain has TRBV5-1 and TRBJ2-1; D is uncertain. The CDR3 reads CASSLMSSSYNEQFF. CDR3 nucleotide sequence: TGCGCCAGCAGCTTGATGAGCAGCTCCTACAATGAGCAGTTCTTC.